Below are 15 T cell receptor beta chains sequenced from a single sample in a study of shared clonotypes between healthy human individuals (TCRdb year 2020). Library generation was performed with the immunoSEQ multiplex PCR assay. The clones in this table, taken by TCRdb from immuneACCESS, are in-frame only. Not every clone is retained; where verified, under half of the shortfall comes from an unresolved V gene, and the cause of the rest is unknown. Within this sample are about 2,500,000 clones, with more than 80% of them counted one time only. The top ten constitute roughly 0.15% of the sample. The sample consisted of naive CD4+ T cells sorted from blood. The cell subset or site tag for this specimen amounts to: CD45RA+ positively selected. All receptors come from a man younger than 30 in good health.

The chain is built from TRBV10-2 and TRBJ2-2; 11 bases fit TRBD1. The CDR3 is 17 residues long. V gave up 3 bases and J gave up 4 bases; unmatched junction bases: 7. Germline values: CDR1 WSHSY, CDR2 SAAADI. The CDR3: CASSDIGTGGTTGELFF. The CDR3 DNA sequence: TGCGCCAGCAGTGACATCGGGACAGGGGGGACCACCGGGGAGCTGTTTTTT.

The rearrangement joins TRBV6-5 to TRBJ1-2; TRBD1 matches 12 bases. The V and J ends lost 1 base and 7 bases, in that order; junction bases with no gene match: 4. The length of the CDR3 is 15 residues. Germline V gene lookup returns CDR1 MNHEY and CDR2 SVGAGI. CDR3 nucleotides: TGTGCCAGCAGTTACTGGGACAGGGGGCCGGGTGGCTACACCTTC. Translation: CASSYWDRGPGGYTF.

The chain uses TRBV28 and TRBJ2-3, with no clear D. Germline V CDR1 and CDR2: MDHEN, SYDVKM. The CDR3 contains 13 residues. The ends were cut back, 8 bases at V and 2 bases at J, with 11 bases in the middle. CDR3 nucleotides: TGTGCCAGCGGTCACGGGTTCACAGATACGCAGTATTTT. It translates to CASGHGFTDTQYF.

The V call is TRBV6-4, the J call TRBJ2-3; D is undetermined. Germline values: CDR1 MRHNA, CDR2 SNTAGT. This CDR3 is 13 amino acids long. V gave up 10 bases and J gave up 2 bases, with 13 bases separating them. CDR3: CATRRPNTDTQYF. Written as DNA, the CDR3 is TGTGCCACCAGACGACCTAACACAGATACGCAGTATTTT.

The chain couples TRBV19 to TRBJ2-7; TRBD1 is a possible D gene (5 bases). From germline, CDR1 is LNHDA and CDR2 SQIVND (reference sequence). Trimming took off 7 bases at V and 6 bases at J, with 28 bases between the two ends. This CDR3 is built from 17 residues. CDR3 coding DNA: TGTGCCAGTACCCCGGAATTCGTGGGGCTCAGAGCCTTCGAGCAGTACTTC. Its protein product is CASTPEFVGLRAFEQYF.

Details on this clone: At one end the junction does not follow the germline gene, possibly because of a read error. The sample holds other DNA sequences that translate to the same CDR3. This chain uses TRBV28 with TRBJ1-6; 9 bases fit TRBD1. CDR1 and CDR2 from the germline V gene are MDHEN and SYDVKM. The length of the CDR3 is 15 residues. The chain's CDR3 is CASTGQGIPYSPLHF. The CDR3 nucleotides read TGCGCCAGCACCGGACAGGGGATCCCCTATTCACCCCTCCACTTT.

This chain joins TRBV7-2 and TRBJ2-1; no clear D gene. Between the trimmed V and J ends, which lost 5 bases and 10 bases, there was a span of 9 bases. Germline CDR1 reads SGHTA; CDR2 reads FQGNSA. The CDR3 spans 11 residues. The CDR3 here is CASSPRREQFF. The DNA of the CDR3 is TGTGCCAGCAGCCCCCGCCGGGAGCAGTTCTTC.

The chain carries TRBV12-5 and TRBJ1-2, with 9 bases aligning to TRBD1. Germline V gene data show CDR1 as LGHNT and CDR2 as FRNRAP. This CDR3 has 14 residues. J lost 6 bases, V lost 6 bases, and 8 bases had no gene match. The CDR3 DNA reads as TGTGCTAGTGGGGGACAGGGAGAAAAAAATGGCTACACCTTC. It yields the protein CASGGQGEKNGYTF.

CDR3 coding DNA: TGTGCCAGCACCTCAAGCGGGGGGCCTTACAATGAGCAGTTCTTC. Protein: CASTSSGGPYNEQFF. The chain carries TRBV6-5 and TRBJ2-1, with 9 positions matching TRBD2. The CDR3 runs to 15 residues. Germline lookup yields CDR1 MNHEY and CDR2 SVGAGI. V shed 7 bases, J shed 4 bases, and the junction held 8 bases outside the gene matches.

The chain recombines TRBV27 with TRBJ1-5; 7 nucleotides match TRBD1. V shed 4 bases, J shed 8 bases, and the junction held 8 bases outside the gene matches. The CDR3 extends over 14 amino acids. From germline, CDR1 is MNHEY and CDR2 SMNVEV (reference sequence). The CDR3 DNA is TGTGCCAGCAGTTCAACGACAGGGTTTAAGCCCCAGCATTTT. Protein: CASSSTTGFKPQHF.

The chain uses TRBV5-4 and TRBJ2-5; D is possibly TRBD2 (7 bases). The germline gives CDR1 SGHNT, CDR2 YYREEE (reference sequence). The CDR3 is 14 amino acids. V was trimmed by 3 bases and J by 5 bases, leaving 14 bases between them. CDR3 protein: CASSSGGQSETQYF. The CDR3 DNA reads as TGTGCCAGCAGCTCCGGGGGGCAGAGCGAGACCCAGTACTTC.

The chain carries TRBV4-2 and TRBJ2-7, with 10 bases lining up with TRBD2. Trimming cost V 4 bases and J 4 bases; bases outside gene matches: 7. Germline lookup yields CDR1 LGHNA and CDR2 YNFKEQ. This CDR3 is built from 15 residues. Here the CDR3 reads CASSLARTSGYEQYF. In DNA, the CDR3 is TGTGCCAGCAGCCTAGCCAGGACTAGCGGATACGAGCAGTACTTC.

The CDR3 reads CATGGSGLDTQYF. CDR3 sequence (DNA): TGTGCCACGGGAGGCTCCGGGTTAGATACGCAGTATTTT. The chain joins TRBV10-3 to TRBJ2-3; the match to TRBD2 covers 7 bases. CDR1 and CDR2 (germline): ENHRY, SYGVKD. The CDR3 is made up of 13 amino acids. After removal of 10 bases from V and 5 bases from J, the junction contained 9 bases not matched to a gene.

The gene calls are TRBV19 and TRBJ1-5; 10 positions agree with TRBD1. CDR1 and CDR2 (germline): LNHDA, SQIVND (reference sequence). The CDR3 extends over 17 amino acids. V dropped 5 bases and J dropped 1; count of bases not matched to a gene: 8. The CDR3 sequence: CASSLRQGAVSNQPQHF. CDR3 in DNA: TGTGCCAGTAGTTTGAGACAGGGGGCCGTAAGCAATCAGCCCCAGCATTTT.

The chain has TRBV7-9 and TRBJ2-1; TRBD1 is a possible D gene (6 bases). V lost 2 bases, J lost 5 bases, and 13 bases lay in between. The CDR3 runs 15 residues. Germline CDR1 SEHNR, CDR2 FQNEAQ (reference sequence). CDR3 bases: TGTGCCAGCAGCTTACCCTTAGGGGGAGACAATGAGCAGTTCTTC. It is translated as CASSLPLGGDNEQFF.